This T cell receptor beta chain came from a study of cytomegalovirus exposure and HLA in healthy donors (TCRdb year 2017). Regarding the study in general: According to an earlier analysis of 587 of the donors, some 180 million T cells yielded roughly 110 million unique TCR beta sequences and approximately 300 Gb of sequence data. Among the roughly 430 genotyped donors, approximately 81% belonged to the genetic ancestry cluster associated with self-reported Caucasian donors. In an earlier analysis of 587 of the donors, high-throughput TCR beta sequencing was used to judge whether each TCR beta V gene segment behaved as functional or pseudogenic. A later genetic analysis took genome-wide SNP genotypes for about 55% of the 666 donors and used that subset as a discovery cohort. The study was designed to test whether signatures of past pathogen exposure could be identified by cataloging public T cell receptors. A later analysis re-examined previously published TCR beta repertoires from several hundred donors and added high-resolution HLA genotyping to investigate patterns of TCR occurrence. The study combined high-throughput TCR immunosequencing, statistical association of individual TCRs with disease status, and machine learning to predict cytomegalovirus infection status. Class I and class II HLA loci were covered by the typing at four-digit resolution. All discovery cohort repertoires had been generated on a single sequencing platform. Typing coverage varied by locus: 629-630 donors for A, B, C, DRB1 and DQB1; about 520 for DQA1; 600 to 610 for DPA1; some 470 for DPB1. The study profiled the T cell repertoires of under 700 subjects by immunosequencing and related them to cytomegalovirus serostatus. Among some 410 genotyped donors of the cohort, an average of around 240,000 unique TCR beta nucleotide sequences were sequenced per donor, roughly 18% of them non-productive. An early release that covered more than 550 HLA-typed donors contained approximately 290 gigabases of sequencing data and tens of millions of unique TCR sequences. In addition to the first cohort of 666 subjects, a separate validation cohort of 130 or so different subjects was used. Four to six DR-DQ haplotypes were handled as single units for association and clustering, since linkage in the cohort was strong. Rather than using new phenotypic data, the later analysis identified candidate immune exposures from TCR beta sequences and from how often those sequences occurred across donors. Alongside the repertoire data, information on donor age, sex, ethnicity and CMV serostatus was compiled. What the authors observed across the whole study: Compared with the approximately 720-donor mean, donors in an Asian-associated ancestry cluster had fewer N-insertions in productive TCRs, according to a later genetic analysis. Because the 87-base-pair reads could not distinguish some IMGT-functional V segments, including TRBV6-2 and TRBV6-3, those segments were excluded. When HLA alleles, especially DR and DQ, strongly co-occurred, TCR associations were difficult to assign to individual alleles. In a later analysis, HLA-associated TCR beta chains were found to be more clonally expanded and to have lower generation probabilities than equally common non-associated chains. A total of about 150 TCR beta chains were listed by the study as associated with cytomegalovirus. In a later analysis, the rate of TCR association differed among HLA loci, with DRB1 alleles having the most associated TCRs and HLA-C alleles having the fewest. The authors suggested that the approach could potentially be extended to other disease states and immunological phenotypes. Several of the top co-occurrence clusters appeared to be linked to parvovirus B19, influenza, CMV and Epstein-Barr virus, according to a later analysis. Immune exposure information for the cohort was limited to CMV serostatus. The presence/absence analyses assumed that sequencing depth was roughly uniform across donors, and that assumption may not be true. Cytomegalovirus status was reported to be diagnosed by the classifier with high specificity and sensitivity in both the original and validation cohorts. Specific HLA alleles were associated with 16,951 TCR beta sequences at a false discovery rate of 0.05 in a later analysis. Most TCR sequences were observed very rarely across donors, whereas some public TCRs were present in many individuals. A group of highly shared sequence variants was considered likely to be a technical artifact of the sequencing pipeline. Only TCR beta chains were sequenced in this cohort, and the absence of alpha or paired-chain data limited detectable features. In vitro tests confirmed that a few of the cytomegalovirus-associated TCR beta chains recognize cytomegalovirus antigens. Most CMV-associated TCR beta chains appeared to be HLA-restricted in a later analysis, and the HLA associations seemed to be driven largely by CMV exposure. An association between a missense DCLRE1C variant and V-gene and J-gene trimming of TCR beta chains was found in a later genetic analysis and replicated in an independent cohort. In an earlier analysis of 587 of the donors, most TCR beta V segments appeared in productive rearrangements about 87% or about 30% of the time, broadly matching IMGT annotations. A further reported finding was that TCR beta sequences accurately predicted the HLA-A and HLA-B alleles for most subjects in the first cohort. Because counts were too low, some 17 rarely observed V segments, including chromosome 9 orphons, were left out of the earlier analysis of 587 of the donors. HLA typing was unavailable for some donors at each locus, so association tests used only the typed subset. Linkage disequilibrium might explain the correlated functional status among segregating V segments, but an unknown experimental factor could not be ruled out.

Receptor amplification or capture employed the immunoSEQ multiplex PCR assay. A mixture of 60 forward primers for TCR Vbeta segments and 13 reverse primers for TCR Jbeta segments was used in the multiplex PCR. The CDR3 region of rearranged TCR beta genes was amplified from genomic DNA by a multiplex PCR assay. On the Illumina HiSeq System, the amplified TCR beta libraries were sequenced as 87-base-pair reads. As for how the authors treated the data: A later analysis tallied roughly 76 million unique TCR beta chains across the 666 repertoires, and approximately 12 million of those chains were shared by two or more donors. To remove PCR and sequencing errors, raw reads were error-corrected and collapsed into unique sequences using a nearest-neighbor algorithm that merged closely related sequences. CDR3 sequences were aligned to IMGT reference sequences to assign V, D and J gene segments. For a sequence to be retained, a match of at least six nucleotides to both a V gene segment and a J gene segment was required. A rearrangement counted as productive if the CDR3 had no stop codons and remained in frame with V and J, and every other rearrangement counted as non-productive. CDR3 was defined according to IMGT convention as the region running from the second conserved V-encoded cysteine to the conserved J-encoded phenylalanine. The earlier analysis of 500 to 600 of the donors excluded sequences that lacked an unambiguous match to a single V gene segment. An earlier analysis of several hundred of the donors called V segments functional above 56.7% productive rearrangements and segregating when the between-donor standard deviation exceeded 5%. A statistical classification framework was built to diagnose cytomegalovirus status from the catalog of TCR beta chain sequences. In a later analysis, TCR nucleotide sequences were compared against IMGT/GENE-DB human TR gene sequences so that V and J genes could be assigned. The TCRdist pipeline was used in a later analysis to assign CDR3 sequences and most-parsimonious VDJ recombination scenarios. A later analysis defined each TCR beta chain by its CDR3 amino acid sequence plus V-gene family, and excluded reads lacking a unique V-gene family. A later analysis removed 450 to 600 highly shared, low-generation-probability nucleotide sequences to deal with suspected cross-contamination and a sequencing artifact. In a later analysis, a clonal expansion index for each public chain was calculated from normalized within-repertoire ranks of inferred template counts. In a later analysis, generation probabilities were computed using a VDJ recombination model fitted to out-of-frame rearrangements, and the results were checked against IGoR. A later analysis scored TCR-TCR, TCR-HLA and TCR-CMV co-occurrence with hypergeometric tests, applying a repertoire-size bias correction to TCR pairs. In a later analysis, false discovery rates were estimated by permuting HLA or CMV assignments 20 times. A later analysis grouped co-occurring TCRs with DBSCAN, adding TCRdist sequence similarity when clustering within HLA-allele-positive subsets. Repertoires with fewer than 30,000 or more than 120,000 public chains were left out of co-occurrence clustering, as were about 5 repertoires with anomalous nucleotide sharing. Here the immuneACCESS table is served through TCRdb, limited to in-frame sequences with V and J called. Missing clones are a known gap in these copies; in checked studies unresolved V genes cover under half, and the rest lacks a known reason. V, J and clone size are those of that table, while D and trimming were read from the DNA. This sample holds roughly 140,000 clones; 82% were observed only once. About 5.2% of the sample lies in the top ten.

The germline V gene gives CDR1 as MGHDK and CDR2 as SYGVNS. The CDR3, cysteine through phenylalanine, is 15 amino acids long. Only CDR3 DNA remains: 45 bases, in frame from the first base. V trim: 4 bases; J trim: 7 bases; unmatched bases: 9. The cohort was made up of approximately 700 healthy bone marrow donors. All cohort members were sampled while nominally healthy, although unrecorded immune exposures were likely present. The donor was CMV seropositive and was included in the group of almost 300 seropositive cohort members. Each donor provided a peripheral blood sample, and peripheral blood mononuclear cells were used for TCR beta sequencing. Genomic DNA extraction from the blood cell samples was performed with the Qiagen DNeasy Blood Extraction Kit. In the case of this clone: The antigen this receptor binds is unknown. Base-call qualities are not available, and no considerably larger clone is one nucleotide away.

Sequenced: PBMCs. The TCR sequence derives from a man younger than 40 in good health and CMV-seropositive. Rearrangement joined TRBV25-1 to TRBJ2-1; TRBD2 fits 8 bases in the junction. The nucleotide sequence reads as follows: TGTGCCAGCAGTGGTAGCGGGACAAAGGGGAATGAGCAGTTCTTC. Its protein product is CASSGSGTKGNEQFF.